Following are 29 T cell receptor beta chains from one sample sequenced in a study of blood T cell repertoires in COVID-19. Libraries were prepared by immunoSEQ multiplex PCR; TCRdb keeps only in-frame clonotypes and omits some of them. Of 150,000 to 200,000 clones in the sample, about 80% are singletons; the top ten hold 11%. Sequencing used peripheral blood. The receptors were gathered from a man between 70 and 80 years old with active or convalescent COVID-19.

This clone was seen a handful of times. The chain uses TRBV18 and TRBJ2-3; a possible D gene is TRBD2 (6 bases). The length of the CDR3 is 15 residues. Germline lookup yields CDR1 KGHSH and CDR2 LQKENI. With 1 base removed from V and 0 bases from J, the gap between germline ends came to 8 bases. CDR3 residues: CASSPQGTSTDTQYF. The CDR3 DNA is TGTGCCAGCTCACCACAGGGGACTAGCACAGATACGCAGTATTTT.

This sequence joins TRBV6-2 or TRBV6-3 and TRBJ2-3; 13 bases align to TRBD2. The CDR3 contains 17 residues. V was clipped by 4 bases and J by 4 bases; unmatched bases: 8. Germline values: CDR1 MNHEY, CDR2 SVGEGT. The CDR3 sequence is CASSSRTSGRPSDTQYF. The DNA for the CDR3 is TGTGCCAGCAGTTCCCGGACTAGCGGGAGACCCTCAGATACGCAGTATTTT.

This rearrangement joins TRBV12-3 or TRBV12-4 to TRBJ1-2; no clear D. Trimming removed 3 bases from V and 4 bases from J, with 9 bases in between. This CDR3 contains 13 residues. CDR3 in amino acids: CASSFGYSYGYTF. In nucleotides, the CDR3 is TGTGCCAGCAGTTTTGGTTACAGCTATGGCTACACCTTC.

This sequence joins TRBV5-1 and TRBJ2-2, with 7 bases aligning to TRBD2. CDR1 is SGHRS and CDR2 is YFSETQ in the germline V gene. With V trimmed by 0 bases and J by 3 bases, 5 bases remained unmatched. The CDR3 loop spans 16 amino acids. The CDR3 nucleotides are TGCGCCAGCAGCTTGGTGCTAGCGGCCGACACCGGGGAGCTGTTTTTT. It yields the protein CASSLVLAADTGELFF.

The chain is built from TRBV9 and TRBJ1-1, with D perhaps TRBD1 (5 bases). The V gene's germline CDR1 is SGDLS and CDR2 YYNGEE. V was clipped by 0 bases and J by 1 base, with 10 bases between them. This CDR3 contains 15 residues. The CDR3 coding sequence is TGTGCCAGCAGCGTAGGGGGCTGGCGGAACACTGAAGCTTTCTTT. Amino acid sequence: CASSVGGWRNTEAFF.

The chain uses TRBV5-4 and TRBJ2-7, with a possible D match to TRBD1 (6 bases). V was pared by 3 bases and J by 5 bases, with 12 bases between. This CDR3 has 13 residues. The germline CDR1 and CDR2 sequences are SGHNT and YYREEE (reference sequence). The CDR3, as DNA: TGTGCCAGCAGCTCTACAGGGATCAACGAGCAGTACTTC. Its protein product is CASSSTGINEQYF.

The CDR3 nucleotides read TGTGCCAGCAGCCCCGCCGGCGGGGAAAAACTGTTTTTT. Residues: CASSPAGGEKLFF. The chain links TRBV9 to TRBJ1-4; no clear D. V shed 4 bases and J shed 8 bases, with 12 bases lying between them. Germline-derived CDR1 and CDR2 are SGDLS and YYNGEE. The CDR3 is 13 residues long.

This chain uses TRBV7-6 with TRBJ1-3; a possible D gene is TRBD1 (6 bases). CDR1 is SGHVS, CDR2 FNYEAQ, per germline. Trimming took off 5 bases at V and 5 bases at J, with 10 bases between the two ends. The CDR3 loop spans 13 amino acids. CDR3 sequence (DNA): TGTGCCAGCAGCATTGGGACAAGAAACACCATATATTTT. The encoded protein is CASSIGTRNTIYF. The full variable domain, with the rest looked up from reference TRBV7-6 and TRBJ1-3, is GAGVSQSPRYKVTKRGQDVALRCDPISGHVSLYWYRQALGQGPEFLTYFNYEAQQDKSGLPNDRFSAERPEGSISTLTIQRTEQRDSAMYRCASSIGTRNTIYFGEGSWLTVV.

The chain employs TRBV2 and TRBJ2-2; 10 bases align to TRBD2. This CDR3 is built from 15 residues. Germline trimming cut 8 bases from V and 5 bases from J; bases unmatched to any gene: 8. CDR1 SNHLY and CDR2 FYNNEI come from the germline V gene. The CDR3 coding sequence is TGTGCCAGCCGCCCGCAACTAGCGGGGACCGGGGAGCTGTTTTTT. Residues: CASRPQLAGTGELFF.

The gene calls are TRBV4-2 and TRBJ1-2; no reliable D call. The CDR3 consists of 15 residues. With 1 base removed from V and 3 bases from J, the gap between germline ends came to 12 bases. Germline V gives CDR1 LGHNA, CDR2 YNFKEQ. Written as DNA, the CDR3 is TGTGCCAGCAGCCAAGCCAAAGCGGGGTACTATGGCTACACCTTC. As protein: CASSQAKAGYYGYTF.

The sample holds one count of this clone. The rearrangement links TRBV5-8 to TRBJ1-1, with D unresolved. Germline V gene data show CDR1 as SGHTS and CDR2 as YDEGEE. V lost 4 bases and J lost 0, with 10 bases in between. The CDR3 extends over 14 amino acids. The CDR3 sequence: CASSVQPLNTEAFF. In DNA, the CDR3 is TGTGCCAGCAGCGTACAGCCACTGAACACTGAAGCTTTCTTT.

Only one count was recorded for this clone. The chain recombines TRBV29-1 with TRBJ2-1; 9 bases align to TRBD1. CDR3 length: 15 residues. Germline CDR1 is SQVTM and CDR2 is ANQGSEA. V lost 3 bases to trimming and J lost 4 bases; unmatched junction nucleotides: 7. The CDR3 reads CSVEDNRGRYNEQFF. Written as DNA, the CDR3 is TGCAGCGTTGAGGATAACAGGGGGCGTTACAATGAGCAGTTCTTC.

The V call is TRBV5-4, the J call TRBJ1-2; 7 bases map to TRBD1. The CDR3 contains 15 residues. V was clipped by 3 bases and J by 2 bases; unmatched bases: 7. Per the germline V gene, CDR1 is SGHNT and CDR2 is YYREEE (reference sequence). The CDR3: CASSSLGQLNYGYTF. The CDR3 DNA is TGTGCCAGCAGCTCTTTGGGACAGCTAAACTATGGCTACACCTTC.

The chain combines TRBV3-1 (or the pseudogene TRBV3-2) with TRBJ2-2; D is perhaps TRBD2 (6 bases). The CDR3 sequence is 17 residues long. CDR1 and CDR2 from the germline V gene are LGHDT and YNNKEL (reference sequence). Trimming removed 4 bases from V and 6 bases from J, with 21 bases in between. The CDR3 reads CASSLTGTGGFAGELFF. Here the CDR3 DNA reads TGTGCCAGCAGCCTCACCGGGACTGGAGGTTTTGCCGGGGAGCTGTTTTTT.

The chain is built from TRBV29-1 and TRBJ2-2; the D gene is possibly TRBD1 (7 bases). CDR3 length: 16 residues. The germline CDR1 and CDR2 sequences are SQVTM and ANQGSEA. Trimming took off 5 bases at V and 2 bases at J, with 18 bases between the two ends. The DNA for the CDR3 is TGCAGCGTTCAGGGGGTCGTAGGACTAAACACCGGGGAGCTGTTTTTT. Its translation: CSVQGVVGLNTGELFF.

Here the CDR3 reads CASSLQGGSTEAFF. The CDR3 DNA reads TGTGCCAGCAGCCTACAGGGTGGTTCCACTGAAGCTTTCTTT. The chain links TRBV2 to TRBJ1-1, with D possibly TRBD1 on 6 matching bases. CDR1 SNHLY and CDR2 FYNNEI come from the germline V gene. Trimming removed 6 bases from V and 4 bases from J, with 15 bases in between. There are 14 residues in the CDR3.

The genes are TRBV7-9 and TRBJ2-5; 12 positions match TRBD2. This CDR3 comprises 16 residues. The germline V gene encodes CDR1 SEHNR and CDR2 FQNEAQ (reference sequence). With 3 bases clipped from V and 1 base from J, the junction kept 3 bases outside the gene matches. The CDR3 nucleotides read TGTGCCAGCAGCTTCGGACTAGCGGGGTCCCAAGAGACCCAGTACTTC. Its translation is CASSFGLAGSQETQYF.

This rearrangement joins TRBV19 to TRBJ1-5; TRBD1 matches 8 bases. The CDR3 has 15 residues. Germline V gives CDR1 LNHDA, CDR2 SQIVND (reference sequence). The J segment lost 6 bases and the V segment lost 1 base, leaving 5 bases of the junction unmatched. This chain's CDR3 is CASSIGGRGRQPQHF. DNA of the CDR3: TGTGCCAGTAGTATAGGGGGCAGGGGGCGTCAGCCCCAGCATTTT. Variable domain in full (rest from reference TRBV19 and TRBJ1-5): DGGITQSPKYLFRKEGQNVTLSCEQNLNHDAMYWYRQDPGQGLRLIYYSQIVNDFQKGDIAEGYSVSREKKESFPLTVTSAQKNPTAFYLCASSIGGRGRQPQHFGDGTRLSIL.

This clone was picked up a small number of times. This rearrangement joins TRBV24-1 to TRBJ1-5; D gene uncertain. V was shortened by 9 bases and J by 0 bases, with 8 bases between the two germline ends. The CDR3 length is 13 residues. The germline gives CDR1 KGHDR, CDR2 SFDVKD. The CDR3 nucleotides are TGTGCCACCGCAGGTTTTAGCAATCAGCCCCAGCATTTT. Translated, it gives CATAGFSNQPQHF.

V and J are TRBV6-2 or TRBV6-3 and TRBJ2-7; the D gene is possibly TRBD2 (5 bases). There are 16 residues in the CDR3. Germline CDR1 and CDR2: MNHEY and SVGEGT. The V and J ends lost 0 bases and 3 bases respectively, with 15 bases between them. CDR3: CASSYSVSAGYYEQYF. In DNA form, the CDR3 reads TGTGCCAGCAGTTACTCGGTATCGGCGGGCTACTACGAGCAGTACTTC.

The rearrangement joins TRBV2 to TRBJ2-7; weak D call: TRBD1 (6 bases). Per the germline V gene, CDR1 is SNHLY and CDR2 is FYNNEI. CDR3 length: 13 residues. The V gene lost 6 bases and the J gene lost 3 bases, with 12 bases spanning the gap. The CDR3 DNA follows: TGTGCCAGCAGCTTACAGGGAAACTACGAGCAGTACTTC. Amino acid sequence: CASSLQGNYEQYF.

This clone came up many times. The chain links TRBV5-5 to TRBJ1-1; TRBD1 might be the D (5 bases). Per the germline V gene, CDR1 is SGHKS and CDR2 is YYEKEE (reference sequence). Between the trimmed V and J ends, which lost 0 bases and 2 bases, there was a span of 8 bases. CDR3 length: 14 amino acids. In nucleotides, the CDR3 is TGTGCCAGCAGCTTGGCCACAGGAAACACTGAAGCTTTCTTT. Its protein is CASSLATGNTEAFF. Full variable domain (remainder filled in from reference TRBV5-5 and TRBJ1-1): DAGVTQSPTHLIKTRGQQVTLRCSPISGHKSVSWYQQVLGQGPQFIFQYYEKEERGRGNFPDRFSARQFPNYSSELNVNALLLGDSALYLCASSLATGNTEAFFGQGTRLTVV.

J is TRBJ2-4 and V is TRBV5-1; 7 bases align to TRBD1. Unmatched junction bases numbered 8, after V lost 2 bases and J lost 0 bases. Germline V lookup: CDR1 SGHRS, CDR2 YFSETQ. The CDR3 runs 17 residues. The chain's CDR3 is CASSLTPDRLAKNIQYF. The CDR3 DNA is TGCGCCAGCAGCTTAACCCCGGACAGGTTAGCCAAAAACATTCAGTACTTC.

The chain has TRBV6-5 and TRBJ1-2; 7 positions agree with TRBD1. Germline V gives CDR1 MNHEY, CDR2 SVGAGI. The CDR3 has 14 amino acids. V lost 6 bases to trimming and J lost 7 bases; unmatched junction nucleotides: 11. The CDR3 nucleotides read TGTGCCAGCAGCCCCGGGACAGATAGGGGTGGCTACACCTTC. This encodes CASSPGTDRGGYTF.

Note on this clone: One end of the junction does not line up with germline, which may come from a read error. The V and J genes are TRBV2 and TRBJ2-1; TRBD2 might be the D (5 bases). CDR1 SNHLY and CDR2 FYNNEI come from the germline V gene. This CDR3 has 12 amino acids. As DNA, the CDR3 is TGTGCCAGCAGAGAAGGACTGGAAGAGCAGTTCTTC. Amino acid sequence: CASREGLEEQFF. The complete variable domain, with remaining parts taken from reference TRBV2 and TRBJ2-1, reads EPEVTQTPSHQVTQMGQEVILRCVPISNHLYFYWYRQILGQKVEFLVSFYNNEISEKSEIFDDQFSVERPDGSNFTLKIRSTKLEDSAMYFCASREGLEEQFFGPGTRLTVL.

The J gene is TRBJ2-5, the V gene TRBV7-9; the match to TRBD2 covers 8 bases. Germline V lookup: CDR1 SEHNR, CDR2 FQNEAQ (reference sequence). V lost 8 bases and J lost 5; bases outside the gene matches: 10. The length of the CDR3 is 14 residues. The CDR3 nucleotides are TGTGCCAGCGGTTTTCTAGCGGGTGGGGAGACCCAGTACTTC. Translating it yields CASGFLAGGETQYF. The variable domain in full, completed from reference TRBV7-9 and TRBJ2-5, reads DTGVSQNPRHKITKRGQNVTFRCDPISEHNRLYWYRQTLGQGPEFLTYFQNEAQLEKSRLLSDRFSAERPKGSFSTLEIQRTEQGDSAMYLCASGFLAGGETQYFGPGTRLLVL.

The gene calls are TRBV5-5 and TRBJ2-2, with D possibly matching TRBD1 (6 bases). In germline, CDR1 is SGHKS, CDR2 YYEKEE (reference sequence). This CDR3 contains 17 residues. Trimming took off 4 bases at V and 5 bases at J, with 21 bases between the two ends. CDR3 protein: CASSPPQGRQGTGELFF. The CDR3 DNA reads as TGTGCCAGCAGCCCCCCTCAGGGCAGGCAGGGGACCGGGGAGCTGTTTTTT.

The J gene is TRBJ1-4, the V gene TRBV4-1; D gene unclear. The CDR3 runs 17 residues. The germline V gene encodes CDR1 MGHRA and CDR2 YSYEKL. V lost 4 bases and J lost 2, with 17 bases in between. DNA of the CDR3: TGCGCCAGCAGCCCACAAACTTTGAGGGCGACTAATGAAAAACTGTTTTTT. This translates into CASSPQTLRATNEKLFF.

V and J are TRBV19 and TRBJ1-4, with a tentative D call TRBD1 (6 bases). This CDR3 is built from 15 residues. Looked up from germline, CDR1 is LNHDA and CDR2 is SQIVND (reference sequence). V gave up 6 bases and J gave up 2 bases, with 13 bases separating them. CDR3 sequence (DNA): TGTGCCAGTAGCCGCGCTCAGGGGACTAATGAAAAACTGTTTTTT. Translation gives CASSRAQGTNEKLFF.